Following are 28 T cell receptor beta chains from one sample sequenced in a study of blood T cell repertoires in COVID-19. Using immunoSEQ multiplex PCR, the repertoire was profiled, and TCRdb retains in-frame clones only, with some absent. The repertoire holds under 200,000 clones, approximately 90% seen once, with 0.7% to 0.9% in the top ten. Sequenced sample: PBMCs or T cells enriched from blood (not recorded which). The receptors shown here come from a woman between 18 and 29 years old who had recovered from COVID-19.

The V call is TRBV28, the J call TRBJ1-5, with D uncertain. Germline V gene lookup returns CDR1 MDHEN and CDR2 SYDVKM. The ends were cut back, 3 bases at V and 13 bases at J, with 10 bases in the middle. CDR3 length equals 11 residues. CDR3 bases: TGTGCCAGCAGTTTTGGCAGGTCTCAGCATTTT. It is translated as CASSFGRSQHF.

In its sample, this clone was seen once. The chain carries TRBV7-8 and TRBJ1-2, with D perhaps TRBD1 (5 bases). The CDR3 is 17 residues long. CDR1 is SGHVS and CDR2 is FQNEAQ in the germline V gene. Trimming shortened V by 1 base and J by 2 bases, and 17 bases separated the two germline ends. The CDR3 loop reads CASSLEGTGTQNYGYTF. The CDR3 DNA follows: TGTGCCAGCAGCTTAGAAGGGACCGGGACTCAAAACTATGGCTACACCTTC. The full variable domain, completed using reference TRBV7-8 and TRBJ1-2, is GAGVSQSPRYKVAKRGQDVALRCDPISGHVSLFWYQQALGQGPEFLTYFQNEAQLDKSGLPSDRFFAERPEGSVSTLKIQRTQQEDSAVYLCASSLEGTGTQNYGYTFGSGTRLTVV.

This chain links TRBV29-1 with TRBJ2-7; 8 bases map to TRBD1. Looked up from germline, CDR1 is SQVTM and CDR2 is ANQGSEA. V trimming: 7 bases; J trimming: 2 bases; junction bases outside the gene matches: 7. There are 13 residues in the CDR3. The CDR3 loop is CSAWDRRAYEQYF. Written as DNA, the CDR3 is TGCAGCGCTTGGGACAGGCGGGCCTACGAGCAGTACTTC.

The chain is built from TRBV4-3 and TRBJ2-1; 7 positions agree with TRBD2. The CDR3 spans 18 residues. Germline V gene sequence: CDR1 LGHNA, CDR2 YSLEER. Losses at the gene ends were 6 bases for V and 0 bases for J; bases not matched to a gene: 14. CDR3 DNA: TGCGCCAGCAGTCGAACCGTCGGGGGAGGGGTCTCCTACAATGAGCAGTTCTTC. Its translation: CASSRTVGGGVSYNEQFF.

The CDR3 DNA follows: TGTGCCACCACGACAGGGGGTCCCTACGAGCAGTACTTC. Protein: CATTTGGPYEQYF. The chain links TRBV28 to TRBJ2-7; 9 nucleotides line up with TRBD1. This CDR3 has 13 amino acids. Germline CDR1 MDHEN, CDR2 SYDVKM. With 10 bases clipped from V and 2 bases from J, the junction kept 6 bases outside the gene matches.

Only one count was recorded for this clone. The CDR3 coding sequence is TGTGCCAGCAGCTTAGCGGGCCTGGGACAGCTACACTCTGGAAACACCATATATTTT. The encoded protein is CASSLAGLGQLHSGNTIYF. The rearrangement uses TRBV7-8 and TRBJ1-3; 7 bases match TRBD1. The V gene end was trimmed by 0 bases and the J gene end by 0 bases; junction bases not matched to a gene: 11. The CDR3 consists of 19 residues. The germline V gene encodes CDR1 SGHVS and CDR2 FQNEAQ.

The V gene is TRBV7-2, the J gene TRBJ2-7; 13 bases map to TRBD2. The length of the CDR3 is 15 residues. Germline V gene data show CDR1 as SGHTA and CDR2 as FQGNSA. V was clipped by 1 base and J by 3 bases; unmatched bases: 0. Written as DNA, the CDR3 is TGTGCCAGCAGCTTAGGGACTAGCGGGAGCTACGAGCAGTACTTC. Its protein product is CASSLGTSGSYEQYF.

The V gene is TRBV6-5, the J gene TRBJ1-5, with TRBD1 as a possible D gene (6 bases). The CDR3 has 14 residues. V was trimmed by 8 bases and J by 7 bases, leaving 18 bases between them. From germline, CDR1 is MNHEY and CDR2 SVGAGI. The CDR3 DNA reads TGTGCCAGCCATACAGGGCAAGCCAGCCAGCCCCAGCATTTT. Translating gives CASHTGQASQPQHF.

The gene calls are TRBV2 and TRBJ2-3; unclear D gene. V was clipped by 2 bases and J by 6 bases, with 9 bases between them. CDR1 and CDR2 (germline): SNHLY, FYNNEI. The CDR3 is 13 residues long. The chain's CDR3 is CASSELSSDTQYF. The CDR3 region has the DNA TGTGCCAGCAGTGAACTCTCTTCGGATACGCAGTATTTT.

The V and J genes are TRBV10-3 and TRBJ1-1; D not resolved. This CDR3 is 13 amino acids long. Per the germline V gene, CDR1 is ENHRY and CDR2 is SYGVKD. Trimming removed 4 bases at V and 1 base at J, with 7 bases between. CDR3 in DNA: TGTGCCATCAGTGGAGCGGCGAACACTGAAGCTTTCTTT. Translating it yields CAISGAANTEAFF.

The CDR3 reads CASTSSQEPSPLHF. In DNA form, the CDR3 reads TGTGCCAGCACCTCCTCCCAGGAACCTTCACCCCTCCACTTT. The rearrangement uses TRBV6-5 and TRBJ1-6; D gene uncertain. The CDR3 is made up of 14 amino acids. Germline V CDR1 and CDR2: MNHEY, SVGAGI. V lost 7 bases to trimming and J lost 9 bases, with 16 bases between them.

The chain joins TRBV4-1 to TRBJ2-7, with 10 bases aligning to TRBD2. Germline lookup yields CDR1 MGHRA and CDR2 YSYEKL. J was trimmed by 0 bases and V by 0 bases; bases with no gene match: 2. The CDR3 loop spans 16 amino acids. CDR3 loop: CASSQETSGPSYEQYF. For the CDR3, the DNA is TGCGCCAGCAGCCAAGAGACTAGCGGGCCCTCCTACGAGCAGTACTTC.

The CDR3 here is CASSPWTATNEKLFF. CDR3 nucleotide sequence: TGTGCCAGCAGTCCCTGGACAGCAACTAATGAAAAACTGTTTTTT. The chain combines TRBV2 with TRBJ1-4, with a tentative D call TRBD1 (6 bases). The CDR3 runs 15 residues. Germline V CDR1 and CDR2: SNHLY, FYNNEI. The V and J ends lost 5 bases and 0 bases respectively, with 10 bases between them.

V gene TRBV6-1 combines with J gene TRBJ1-3, with D perhaps TRBD1 (6 bases). This CDR3 contains 15 residues. The germline V gene has CDR1 MNHNS and CDR2 SASEGT. The germline V and J ends were trimmed by 6 bases and 2 bases, with 14 bases remaining between them. This CDR3 is CASRTTGMTGNTIYF. The CDR3 DNA follows: TGTGCCAGCAGGACCACAGGGATGACTGGAAACACCATATATTTT.

This clone has a single count. This chain uses TRBV28 with TRBJ1-6; 7 nucleotides match TRBD1. Germline V lookup: CDR1 MDHEN, CDR2 SYDVKM. This CDR3 contains 14 residues. Unmatched junction bases numbered 7, after V lost 7 bases and J lost 7 bases. CDR3 region: CASTLQGVNSPLHF. CDR3 in DNA: TGTGCCAGCACCCTCCAGGGGGTGAATTCACCCCTCCACTTT.

The J gene is TRBJ2-1, the V gene TRBV7-3, with a weak D call TRBD2 (5 bases). The V gene's germline CDR1 is SGHTA and CDR2 FQGTGA. V lost 7 bases, J lost 3 bases, and 13 bases lay in between. The CDR3 has 14 residues. The CDR3 loop reads CASTRSSSYNEQFF. In nucleotides, the CDR3 is TGTGCCAGCACAAGGTCTAGCAGCTACAATGAGCAGTTCTTC.

This chain links TRBV7-9 with TRBJ1-1; TRBD1 matches at 8 bases. V dropped 0 bases and J dropped 5; count of bases not matched to a gene: 14. Germline CDR1 is SEHNR and CDR2 is FQNEAQ (reference sequence). This CDR3 is 18 amino acids long. The CDR3 DNA sequence: TGTGCCAGCAGCTTAGCCTCTTGGCTTCAGGGGGCGCGGACTGAAGCTTTCTTT. Translated, it gives CASSLASWLQGARTEAFF.

In this sample, this clone turned up once. The chain joins TRBV4-3 to TRBJ1-6; tentatively, D is TRBD1 (6 bases). Trimming pared 0 bases from V and 7 bases from J, leaving 13 bases between. The CDR3 has 16 residues. Germline V gene sequence: CDR1 LGHNA, CDR2 YSLEER. As DNA, the CDR3 is TGCGCCAGCAGCCAAGATCCAGGGACATGGAATTCACCCCTCCACTTT. It encodes CASSQDPGTWNSPLHF.

The V call is TRBV28, the J call TRBJ2-7; 10 bases agree with TRBD2. V shed 8 bases, J shed 8 bases, and the junction held 18 bases outside the gene matches. The CDR3 sequence is 16 residues long. From germline, CDR1 is MDHEN and CDR2 SYDVKM. The DNA of the CDR3 is TGTGCCAGCTCCTCTAGCGGGAGTTACCCCGTGGACAAGCAGTACTTC. Protein product: CASSSSGSYPVDKQYF.

In the case of this clone: Distinct nucleotide sequences in the sample also encode this CDR3. This chain links TRBV7-9 with TRBJ1-5; D may be TRBD1 (5 bases). Trimming removed 3 bases from V and 1 base from J, with 7 bases in between. CDR1 SEHNR and CDR2 FQNEAQ come from the germline V gene (reference sequence). CDR3 length equals 14 residues. DNA for the CDR3: TGTGCCAGCAGCTTCGGACAAAGCAATCAGCCCCAGCATTTT. Translation: CASSFGQSNQPQHF.

The chain links TRBV14 to TRBJ1-1, with D unclear. The length of the CDR3 is 13 residues. Germline V gene sequence: CDR1 SGHDN, CDR2 FVKESK. V lost 1 base and J lost 5, with 8 bases in between. The CDR3 region is CASSQVRGTEAFF. The DNA for the CDR3 is TGTGCCAGCAGCCAAGTTCGGGGAACTGAAGCTTTCTTT.

This CDR3 reads CASSGKGGGSSFWTEAFF. The CDR3 coding sequence is TGTGCCAGCAGCGGCAAGGGAGGGGGGTCATCGTTTTGGACTGAAGCTTTCTTT. The V gene is TRBV11-2, the J gene TRBJ1-1; a possible D gene is TRBD1 (6 bases). This CDR3 is 18 amino acids long. V was trimmed by 5 bases and J by 5 bases, leaving 27 bases between them. The V gene's germline CDR1 is SGHAT and CDR2 FQNNGV.

The chain has TRBV11-3 and TRBJ2-3; weak D call: TRBD1 (5 bases). The CDR3 totals 15 residues. CDR1 is SGHNT and CDR2 is YENEEA in the germline V gene. The V and J ends lost 2 bases and 4 bases respectively, with 13 bases between them. The CDR3 region has the DNA TGTGCCAGCAGCTTACAGGGCCGGCCGGCAGATACGCAGTATTTT. This gives the protein CASSLQGRPADTQYF.

This sequence joins TRBV6-6 and TRBJ2-5, with 8 bases that match TRBD1. This CDR3 spans 16 amino acids. The germline V gene encodes CDR1 MNHNY and CDR2 SVGAGI (reference sequence). J lost 0 bases, V lost 5 bases, and 8 bases had no gene match. In DNA, the CDR3 is TGTGCCAGCAGTGCACGGACAGGGAGGTACCAAGAGACCCAGTACTTC. It yields the protein CASSARTGRYQETQYF.

This rearrangement joins TRBV30 to TRBJ2-2, with D possibly TRBD1 on 7 matching bases. The V gene lost 0 bases and the J gene lost 13 bases, with 18 bases spanning the gap. The V gene's germline CDR1 is GTSNPN and CDR2 SVGIG (reference sequence). CDR3 length: 14 residues. In nucleotides, the CDR3 is TGTGCCTGGAGTGTAAGGCAGGGGGGCGGTTCGCTGTTTTTT. Protein sequence: CAWSVRQGGGSLFF.

Comments on this clone: At one end the junction does not follow the germline gene, possibly because of a read error. V usage is TRBV25-1 and J usage is TRBJ2-5; 9 nucleotides match TRBD1. The germline gives CDR1 MGHDK, CDR2 SYGVNS. CDR3 length equals 14 residues. The CDR3 region is CASSDRGDQGTQYF. CDR3 coding DNA: TGTGCCAGCTCGGACAGGGGAGATCAAGGGACCCAGTACTTC.

V and J are TRBV7-2 and TRBJ2-7, with TRBD2 matching over 7 bases. J gave up 5 bases and V 4 bases, and 14 bases lay outside the gene matches. The length of the CDR3 is 16 residues. The germline CDR1 and CDR2 sequences are SGHTA and FQGNSA. CDR3 sequence reads: CASSSLRGDRRHEQYF. As DNA, the CDR3 is TGTGCCAGCAGCTCCCTCCGGGGGGATCGGAGACACGAGCAGTACTTC.

This sequence joins TRBV5-1 and TRBJ1-1; 9 positions agree with TRBD1. Germline V lookup: CDR1 SGHRS, CDR2 YFSETQ. The CDR3 covers 16 residues. The J segment lost 0 bases and the V segment lost 3 bases, leaving 6 bases of the junction unmatched. DNA for the CDR3: TGCGCCAGCAGCTCTCGGGACAGGGCCATGAACACTGAAGCTTTCTTT. It encodes CASSSRDRAMNTEAFF.